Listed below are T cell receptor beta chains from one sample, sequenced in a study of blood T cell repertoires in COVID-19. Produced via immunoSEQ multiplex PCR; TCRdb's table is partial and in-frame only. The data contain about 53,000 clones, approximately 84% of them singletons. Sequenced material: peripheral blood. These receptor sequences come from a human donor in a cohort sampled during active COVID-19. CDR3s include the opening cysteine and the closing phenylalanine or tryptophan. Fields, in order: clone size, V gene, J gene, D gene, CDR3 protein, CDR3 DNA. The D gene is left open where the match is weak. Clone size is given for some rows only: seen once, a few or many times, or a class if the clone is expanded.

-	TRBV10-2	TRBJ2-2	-	CASSERGGRVTGELFF	TGCGCCAGCAGTGAGAGGGGGGGGAGAGTAACCGGGGAGCTGTTTTTT
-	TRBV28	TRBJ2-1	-	CATESPRSYNEQFF	TGTGCCACCGAAAGCCCGCGCTCCTACAATGAGCAGTTCTTC
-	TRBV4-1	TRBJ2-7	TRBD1	CASSQDREDEQYF	TGCGCCAGCAGCCAGGACAGGGAAGACGAGCAGTACTTC
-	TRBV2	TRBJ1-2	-	CASSGESYGYTF	TGTGCCAGCAGTGGGGAGAGCTATGGCTACACCTTC
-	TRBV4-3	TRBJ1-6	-	CASSQVGQSSYNSPLHF	TGCGCCAGCAGCCAAGTCGGACAGAGCTCCTATAATTCACCCCTCCACTTT
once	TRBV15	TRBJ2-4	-	CATSPLDSRKNIQYF	TGTGCCACCAGCCCACTGGACAGCCGCAAAAACATTCAGTACTTC
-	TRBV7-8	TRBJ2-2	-	CASSHRDINTGELFF	TGTGCCAGCAGCCACCGGGACATAAACACCGGGGAGCTGTTTTTT
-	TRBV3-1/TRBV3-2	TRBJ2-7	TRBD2	CASSQGTSGSEQYF	TGTGCCAGCAGCCAAGGGACTAGCGGAAGCGAGCAGTACTTC
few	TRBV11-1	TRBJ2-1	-	CASSLGGYNEQFF	TGTGCCAGCAGCTTAGGAGGCTACAATGAGCAGTTCTTC
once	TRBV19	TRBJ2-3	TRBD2	CASSRDAGEADTQYF	TGTGCCAGTAGCCGGGACGCGGGAGAGGCAGATACGCAGTATTTT
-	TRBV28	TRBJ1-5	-	CASSLTEGNQPQHF	TGTGCCAGCAGTCTGACAGAAGGCAATCAGCCCCAGCATTTT
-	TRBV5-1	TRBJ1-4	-	CASSFGGNEKLFF	TGCGCCAGCAGCTTTGGCGGGAATGAAAAACTGTTTTTT
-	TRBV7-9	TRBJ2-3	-	CASSLTEVGNTQYF	TGTGCCAGCAGCTTGACTGAGGTTGGAAATACGCAGTATTTT
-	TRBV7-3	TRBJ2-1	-	CASSFTPTFGGEQFF	TGTGCCAGCAGCTTTACCCCGACCTTTGGCGGTGAGCAGTTCTTC